This TCR beta chain was recovered during a study of blood T cell repertoires in COVID-19. Study as a whole: From T cells, B-cell-depleted T cells, or PBMCs came the material, which was cDNA or gDNA.

Clones were sequenced by immunoSEQ multiplex PCR, and TCRdb holds only the in-frame ones, with some missing. The data contain tens of thousands of clones, around 91% of them singletons. V lost 0 bases and J lost 4; bases outside the gene matches: 0. CDR1 is MNHEY and CDR2 is SVGEGT in the germline V gene. The CDR3 spans 15 residues. This TCR came from a human donor in a cohort sampled during active COVID-19. What was sequenced was peripheral blood. The V gene is TRBV6-2 or TRBV6-3, the J gene TRBJ2-5; the match to TRBD2 covers 12 bases. CDR3 bases: TGTGCCAGCAGTTACTCGACTAGCGGGGGAGAGACCCAGTACTTC. Residues: CASSYSTSGGETQYF.